One and the same sample provided the 28 T cell receptor beta chains below, sequenced in a study of tumor and adjacent non-tumor tissue in lung cancer. TCRbeta libraries were built with three rounds of nested PCR, modified from ARM-PCR. TCRdb re-derived calls from the multiplex PCR reads in MiXCR, one entry per CDR3 protein. The sample holds fewer than 120,000 distinct CDR3 sequences, 84% seen once. RNA was extracted from bulk tissue without any cell sorting. The sequenced sample was lung tumor tissue. These receptor sequences come from a man aged 70-80 years with non-small cell lung cancer.

The chain is built from TRBV6-5 and TRBJ2-1; D perhaps matches TRBD2 (5 bases). The germline V gene has CDR1 MNHEY and CDR2 SVGAGI. The CDR3 runs 13 residues. Between the trimmed V and J ends, which lost 5 bases and 9 bases, there was a span of 14 bases. The CDR3 DNA is TGTGCCAGCAGTGTCCGGGATGGTCGTGAGCAGTTCTTC. This translates into CASSVRDGREQFF.

As to this clonotype: At one end, the junction sequence differs from germline, possibly due to a read error. V is TRBV5-6 and J is TRBJ1-1; D is uncertain. The germline CDR1 and CDR2 sequences are SGHDT and YYEEEE. The CDR3 length is 13 residues. CDR3 sequence: CTSSYKVNTEAFF. CDR3 DNA: TGTACCAGCAGCTATAAGGTGAACACTGAAGCTTTTTTT.

This chain joins TRBV29-1 and TRBJ2-7, with D tentatively TRBD1 or TRBD2 (5 bases each). Per germline, CDR1 SQVTM and CDR2 ANQGSEA. The CDR3 totals 12 residues. The CDR3 bases are TGCAGGGCCTGGGGGATGAACCCCGATCAGTACTTC. This sequence encodes CRAWGMNPDQYF.

A remark on this clonotype: The CDR3 carries no conserved terminal phenylalanine or tryptophan, so it likely arises from a read error. Because the CDR3's place on the DNA is in doubt, the DNA is left out and the CDR3 is given as listed by TCRdb. This rearrangement joins TRBV12-3 or TRBV12-4 to TRBJ1-2; the table's D call of TRBD1 was not tested on the DNA. The CDR3 is 11 amino acids long, termini counted. This CDR3 is CASTLGDDYII.

Concerning this clonotype: A much larger clone differs by one base, so this may be a read error. The CDR3 DNA reads TGCAGTACTCCTAGCGGGAGAACCGGGGAGCTGTTTTTT. Translated: CSTPSGRTGELFF. The chain combines TRBV20-1 with TRBJ2-2; 10 bases agree with TRBD2. Germline V gene lookup returns CDR1 DFQATT and CDR2 SNEGSKA (reference sequence). Trimming cost V 8 bases and J 5 bases; bases outside gene matches: 5. This CDR3 spans 13 amino acids.

The V and J genes are TRBV12-5 and TRBJ2-5; D unresolved. The CDR3 spans 13 residues. V lost 6 bases, J lost 6 bases, and 14 bases lay in between. The germline CDR1 and CDR2 sequences are LGHNT and FRNRAP. This CDR3 is CASGLTHAKTQYF. The CDR3 DNA sequence: TGTGCTAGTGGATTGACCCACGCGAAGACCCAGTACTTC.

Note on this clonotype: At one end the junction does not follow the germline gene, possibly because of a read error. J is TRBJ2-7 and V is TRBV6-5; perhaps D is TRBD1 or TRBD2 (5 bases each). This CDR3 comprises 14 residues. Germline lookup yields CDR1 MNHEY and CDR2 SVGAGI. The CDR3 loop reads CARSYVKGTYEQNF. The CDR3 region has the DNA TGTGCCAGGAGTTACGTGAAGGGGACCTACGAGCAGAACTTC.

Notes on this clonotype: Compared with germline, one end of the junction differs, possibly owing to a read error. The chain links TRBV11-2 to TRBJ2-3; D is undetermined. Germline CDR1 and CDR2: SGHAT and FQNNGV. The length of the CDR3 is 13 residues. CDR3 sequence reads: CANSFSDTDTQYF. The CDR3 DNA follows: TGTGCCAACAGCTTCTCCGACACAGATACACAGTATTTT.

Remarks on this clonotype: The junction does not match germline at one end; this may be a read error. In DNA, the CDR3 is TGTACCATCAGTGAGTCCGACCCCATGAGCTCCTACAATGAGCAGTTCTTC. This gives the protein CTISESDPMSSYNEQFF. V usage is TRBV10-3 and J usage is TRBJ2-1; D is undetermined. The CDR3 totals 17 residues. Germline CDR1 reads ENHRY; CDR2 reads SYGVKD.

Concerning this clonotype itself: Likely a read error: the CDR3 ends without its conserved phenylalanine or tryptophan. The rearrangement uses TRBV11-2 and TRBJ2-7; D is possibly TRBD2 (5 bases). The CDR3 sequence is 15 residues long. CDR1 is SGHAT, CDR2 FQNNGV, per germline. CDR3 DNA: TGTGCCAACAGCTTAGATCAGAGGGCCCCCTACGAGCAGTACTCC. Amino acid sequence: CANSLDQRAPYEQYS.

The chain joins TRBV20-1 to TRBJ2-3; perhaps TRBD2 as D (6 bases). In germline, CDR1 is DFQATT, CDR2 SNEGSKA (reference sequence). The CDR3 spans 15 residues. Between the trimmed V and J ends, which lost 3 bases and 5 bases, there was a span of 18 bases. CDR3 region: CSASPSRRARDTQYF. CDR3 nucleotide sequence: TGCAGTGCTAGTCCTAGCAGGAGGGCCAGAGATACGCAGTATTTT.

Regarding this clonotype: At one of its ends the junction is not consistent with the germline gene, which may arise from a read error. DNA for the CDR3: TGTGTCAGCAGTGCCTGGAGGGACATGCGGGAGTACGAGCAGTACTTC. As protein: CVSSAWRDMREYEQYF. The chain employs TRBV6-2 or TRBV6-3 and TRBJ2-7; TRBD2 might be the D (7 bases). Germline CDR1 is MNHEY and CDR2 is SVGEGT. This CDR3 spans 16 amino acids.

The rearrangement links TRBV29-1 to TRBJ2-1; tentative D call: TRBD2 (7 bases). Per the germline V gene, CDR1 is SQVTM and CDR2 is ANQGSEA. The CDR3 loop spans 11 amino acids. Trimming stripped 8 bases from V and 8 bases from J, with 13 bases between. The DNA of the CDR3 is TGCAGCATTGGAGGGGGGGATGAGCAGTTCTTC. It encodes CSIGGGDEQFF.

CDR3 region: CNVIPSGRAGEQFF. The CDR3 DNA is TGCAACGTCATCCCTAGCGGGAGGGCCGGTGAGCAGTTCTTC. The chain joins TRBV29-1 to TRBJ2-1, with TRBD2 matching 12 bases. The CDR3 contains 14 residues. From germline, CDR1 is SQVTM and CDR2 ANQGSEA.

The chain carries TRBV5-6 and TRBJ2-4, with 8 bases fitting TRBD2. The CDR3 loop spans 17 amino acids. Germline CDR1 and CDR2: SGHDT and YYEEEE. CDR3: CVSSPTGGGRAKNIQYF. As DNA, the CDR3 is TGTGTCAGTAGCCCCACCGGGGGGGGGAGGGCCAAAAACATTCAGTACTTC. Based on the CDR3 plus reference TRBV5-6 and TRBJ2-4, the full variable domain is DAGVTQSPTHLIKTRGQQVTLRCSPKSGHDTVSWYQQALGQGPQFIFQYYEEEERQRGNFPDRFSGHQFPNYSSELNVNALLLGDSALYLCVSSPTGGGRAKNIQYFGAGTRLSVL.

As regards this clonotype: One junction end disagrees with the germline gene, perhaps due to a read error. This chain links TRBV6-1 with TRBJ2-5; D gene ambiguous. CDR3 length: 13 amino acids. Looked up from germline, CDR1 is MNHNS and CDR2 is SASEGT. Here the CDR3 DNA reads TGTGCCAGCAACAACCACGAGCTGGAGACCCATTACTTC. It specifies CASNNHELETHYF.

About this clonotype itself: This may come from a read error, since a much larger clone is one base off. The chain recombines TRBV30 with TRBJ2-3; weak D call: TRBD1 (8 bases). From germline, CDR1 is GTSNPN and CDR2 SVGIG (reference sequence). The CDR3 has 13 amino acids. CDR3 protein: CSWNRGGRDTQYF. Written as DNA, the CDR3 is TGTTCCTGGAACAGGGGGGGAAGAGATACGCAGTATTTT.

This clonotype appeared once. The junction departs from the called germline gene at one end, perhaps through a read error. The chain recombines TRBV12-5 with TRBJ1-4; 8 bases are a match to TRBD1. This CDR3 has 17 residues. Germline assignment: CDR1 LGHNT and CDR2 FRNRAP. The CDR3, as DNA: TGTGCTAGTAGTTTCACCACAGGGGGTGCCTATGATGAAAAACTGTTTTTT. Protein sequence: CASSFTTGGAYDEKLFF.

The chain is built from TRBV6-5 and TRBJ1-2; 7 bases agree with TRBD1. The junction had 10 bases not matched to a gene; V was cut back by 0 bases and J by 6 bases. Germline V gene sequence: CDR1 MNHEY, CDR2 SVGAGI. This CDR3 has 16 residues. The CDR3 loop reads CASSYSETGQLNGYTF. CDR3 in DNA: TGTGCCAGCAGTTACTCCGAGACAGGGCAGCTGAATGGCTACACCTTC.

Regarding this clonotype: Here the CDR3 omits its conserved ending phenylalanine or tryptophan, so a read error is the likely source. It is unclear where the CDR3 begins or ends on the DNA, so no DNA is shown, and the CDR3 is as TCRdb lists it. This sequence joins TRBV10-3 and TRBJ2-2. Per germline, CDR1 ENHRY and CDR2 SYGVKD. The CDR3 numbers 11 amino acids, ends counted. CDR3 sequence: CAICQSGRPTL.

The V and J genes are TRBV11-3 and TRBJ2-7; D is unclear. The CDR3 runs to 12 residues. Germline V lookup: CDR1 SGHNT, CDR2 YENEEA. CDR3 bases: TGTGTCATCAGTTTAGTTTTTTACGAGCAGTACTTC. Its translation is CVISLVFYEQYF.

With regard to this clonotype: No conserved phenylalanine or tryptophan ends this CDR3, so it is likely a read error. The CDR3 reads CSAVVAGGTGELFL. DNA for the CDR3: TGCAGCGCTGTCGTAGCGGGGGGGACCGGGGAACTGTTTCTT. The chain combines TRBV29-1 with TRBJ2-2; 11 nucleotides line up with TRBD2. The CDR3 extends over 14 amino acids. Germline-derived CDR1 and CDR2 are SQVTM and ANQGSEA.

With regard to this clonotype: The junction and the germline gene differ at one end; a read error may be behind it. The J gene is TRBJ1-1, the V gene TRBV6-1, with D unclear. This CDR3 has 15 residues. CDR1 is MNHNS and CDR2 is SASEGT in the germline V gene. The CDR3: CVSSDLRVLNTEAFF. The DNA of the CDR3 is TGTGTCAGCAGTGATTTGCGGGTGCTGAACACTGAAGCTTTCTTT.

The J gene is TRBJ2-3, the V gene TRBV20-1, with D perhaps matching TRBD1 or TRBD2 (5 bases each). The CDR3 spans 12 residues. Trimming left V 4 bases short and J 11 bases short, with 16 bases between. Germline values: CDR1 DFQATT, CDR2 SNEGSKA (reference sequence). The CDR3 bases are TGCAGTGCTATCAGGGAGTGGAATAGGCAGTATTTT. This codes for CSAIREWNRQYF.

Regarding this clonotype: One end of the junction varies from germline; a read error may be responsible. The chain carries TRBV10-2 and TRBJ2-7; 9 positions agree with TRBD1. This CDR3 is 15 amino acids long. The germline gives CDR1 WSHSY, CDR2 SAAADI. CDR3 DNA: TGCGTCAGCAGGGCCGGGACAGGGCAAGAATACGAGCAATACTTC. It codes for CVSRAGTGQEYEQYF.

DNA of the CDR3: TGTGCCAGCAGCGCGCGAACGGGACAGGGGGCCACCTACGAGCAGTACTTC. Its translation: CASSARTGQGATYEQYF. The J gene is TRBJ2-7, the V gene TRBV7-9, with 12 bases matching TRBD1. V was pared by 5 bases and J by 2 bases, with 10 bases of the junction left unmatched. CDR3 length equals 17 residues. Germline assignment: CDR1 SEHNR and CDR2 FQNEAQ (reference sequence).

The table lists this clonotype with a count of one. One junction end does not reproduce the germline sequence, and a read error may be involved. The J gene is TRBJ1-1, the V gene TRBV11-1; D not certain. Germline values: CDR1 SGHAT, CDR2 FQDESV (reference sequence). This CDR3 spans 14 amino acids. In nucleotides, the CDR3 is TGTGCCAACAGCCAGGTGACAAGTAACACTGAAGCTTTCTTT. This sequence encodes CANSQVTSNTEAFF.

The J gene is TRBJ1-2, the V gene TRBV7-9, with D possibly matching TRBD1 (5 bases). CDR3 length equals 15 residues. Germline CDR1 SEHNR, CDR2 FQNEAQ (reference sequence). The germline V and J ends were trimmed by 5 bases and 1 base, with 14 bases remaining between them. CDR3 loop: CASSIKRGDNYGYTF. CDR3 nucleotides: TGTGCCAGCAGCATCAAACGGGGGGATAACTATGGCTACACCTTC. Together with reference TRBV7-9 and TRBJ1-2, the CDR3 gives the full variable domain: DTGVSQNPRHKITKRGQNVTFRCDPISEHNRLYWYRQTLGQGPEFLTYFQNEAQLEKSRLLSDRFSAERPKGSFSTLEIQRTEQGDSAMYLCASSIKRGDNYGYTFGSGTRLTVV.